The rows below give T cell receptor beta chains drawn from one sample of a study of shared clonotypes between healthy human individuals. TCRdb keeps only in-frame clones here, not all; method: immunoSEQ multiplex PCR. Of over a million clones listed, nearly 99% are singletons. The sequenced material came from naive CD4+ T cells sorted from blood. These receptors were collected from a man younger than 40 in good health. Each CDR3 is given with its conserved first and last residue. A D gene is named only where the DNA matches it firmly.

len | d_gene | j_gene | v_gene | CDR3aa | CDR3nt
15 | . | TRBJ2-7 | TRBV6-5 | CASSYLDTGSYEQYF | TGTGCCAGCAGTTATTTGGACACGGGATCCTACGAGCAGTACTTC
15 | . | TRBJ2-3 | TRBV5-4 | CASSLATRGGQAQYF | TGTGCCAGCAGCTTGGCCACTCGCGGGGGCCAGGCGCAGTATTTT
13 | . | TRBJ2-7 | TRBV5-6 | CASSFWVAYEQYF | TGTGCCAGCAGCTTCTGGGTCGCCTACGAGCAGTACTTC
13 | . | TRBJ2-2 | TRBV15 | CATREGPFGELFF | TGTGCCACCAGGGAGGGCCCTTTTGGGGAGCTGTTTTTT
14 | . | TRBJ1-2 | TRBV18 | CASSPTLTNYGYTF | TGTGCCAGCTCACCGACATTGACTAACTATGGCTACACCTTC
13 | . | TRBJ2-2 | TRBV9 | CASSVGHTGELFF | TGTGCCAGCAGCGTAGGTCACACCGGGGAGCTGTTTTTT
14 | . | TRBJ2-3 | TRBV5-1 | CASSLEYITDTQYF | TGCGCCAGCAGCTTGGAGTACATCACAGATACGCAGTATTTT
17 | . | TRBJ2-1 | TRBV7-2 | CASSLVGLAQAYNEQFF | TGTGCCAGCAGCTTAGTCGGGCTAGCGCAGGCCTACAATGAGCAGTTCTTC
14 | . | TRBJ2-5 | TRBV10-2 | CATSGLGRKETQYF | TGCGCCACCTCAGGGTTAGGGAGAAAAGAGACCCAGTACTTC
17 | . | TRBJ2-1 | TRBV9 | CASSGTRSGTRDNEQFF | TGTGCCAGCAGCGGTACTAGATCGGGGACGCGAGACAATGAGCAGTTCTTC
15 | TRBD1 | TRBJ2-7 | TRBV11-2 | CASSLTGQDPYEQYF | TGTGCCAGCAGCTTGACGGGACAGGATCCTTACGAGCAGTACTTC